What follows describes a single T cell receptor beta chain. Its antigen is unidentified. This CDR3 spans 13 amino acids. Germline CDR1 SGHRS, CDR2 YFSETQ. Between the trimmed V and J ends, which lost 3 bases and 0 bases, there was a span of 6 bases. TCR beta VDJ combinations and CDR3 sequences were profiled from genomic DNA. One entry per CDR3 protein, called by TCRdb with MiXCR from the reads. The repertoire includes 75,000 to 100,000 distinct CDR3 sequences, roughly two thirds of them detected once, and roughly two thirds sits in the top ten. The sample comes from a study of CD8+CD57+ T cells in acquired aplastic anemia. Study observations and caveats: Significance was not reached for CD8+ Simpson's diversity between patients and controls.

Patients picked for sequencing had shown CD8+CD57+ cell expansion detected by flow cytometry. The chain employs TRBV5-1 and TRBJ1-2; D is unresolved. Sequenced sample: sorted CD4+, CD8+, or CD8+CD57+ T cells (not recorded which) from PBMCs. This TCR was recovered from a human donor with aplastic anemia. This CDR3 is CASSYSSNYGYTF. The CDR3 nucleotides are TGCGCCAGCAGCTACAGCTCTAACTATGGCTACACCTTC.